This T cell receptor (beta chain) was recorded in a study of cytomegalovirus exposure and HLA in healthy donors. With 60 Vbeta and 13 Jbeta primers, the PCR was carried out. In the authors' workflow: Unique TCR beta chains numbered roughly 84 million in a later analysis, with around 10 million shared. Sequencing was performed with immunoSEQ multiplex PCR; in TCRdb, only in-frame clones are kept and a portion is missing. That table gives V, J and clone size, and the DNA gave D and trimming. The table lists some 220,000 clones, around 80% of them singletons. V gave up 0 bases and J gave up 8 bases; unmatched junction bases: 7. The CDR3 sequence is 15 residues long. The germline V gene has CDR1 SGHKS and CDR2 YYEKEE (reference sequence). Broader study findings: For most TCR sequences rarity was the rule, although some public TCRs occurred in many donors.

As regards this clone: Its target is not known.

The sequenced sample was PBMCs. The chain employs TRBV5-5 and TRBJ1-2, with 10 bases identical to TRBD1. The source is a boy between 10 and 17 years old in good health and CMV-seronegative. The CDR3 DNA sequence: TGTGCCAGCAGCTTGGGACAGGGGGCGGCAGTCGGCTACACCTTC. It codes for CASSLGQGAAVGYTF.